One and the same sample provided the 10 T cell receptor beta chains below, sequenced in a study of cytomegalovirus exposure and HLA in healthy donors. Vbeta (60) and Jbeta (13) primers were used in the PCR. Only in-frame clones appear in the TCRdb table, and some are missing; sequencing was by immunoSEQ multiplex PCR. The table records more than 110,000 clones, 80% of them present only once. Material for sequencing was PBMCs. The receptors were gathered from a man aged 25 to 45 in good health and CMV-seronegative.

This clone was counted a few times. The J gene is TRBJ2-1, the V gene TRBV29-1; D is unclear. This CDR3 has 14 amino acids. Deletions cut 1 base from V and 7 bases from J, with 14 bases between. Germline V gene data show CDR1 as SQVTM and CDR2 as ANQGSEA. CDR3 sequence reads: CSVEALRRPNEQFF. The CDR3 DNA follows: TGCAGCGTTGAAGCCCTACGGAGACCAAATGAGCAGTTCTTC.

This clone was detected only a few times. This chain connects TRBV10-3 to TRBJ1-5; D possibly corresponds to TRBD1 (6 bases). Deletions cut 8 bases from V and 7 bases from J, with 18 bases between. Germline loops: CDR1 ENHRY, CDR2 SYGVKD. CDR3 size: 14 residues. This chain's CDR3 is CAIGPGGAKQPQHF. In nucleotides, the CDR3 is TGTGCCATCGGACCTGGGGGGGCTAAGCAGCCCCAGCATTTT.

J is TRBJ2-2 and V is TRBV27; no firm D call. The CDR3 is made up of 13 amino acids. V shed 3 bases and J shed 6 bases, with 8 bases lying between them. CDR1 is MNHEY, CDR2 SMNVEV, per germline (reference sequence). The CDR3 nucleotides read TGTGCCAGCAGTTTTGATGAGGCCGGGGAGCTGTTTTTT. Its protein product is CASSFDEAGELFF.

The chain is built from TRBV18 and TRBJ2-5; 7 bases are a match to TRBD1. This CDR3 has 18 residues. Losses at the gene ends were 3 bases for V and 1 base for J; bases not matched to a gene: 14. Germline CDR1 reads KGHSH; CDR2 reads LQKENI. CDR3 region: CASSPNESRGSSQETQYF. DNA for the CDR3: TGTGCCAGCTCACCTAACGAATCCAGGGGGTCGTCCCAAGAGACCCAGTACTTC.

The CDR3 reads CASSLTGTTSYEQYF. The DNA for the CDR3 is TGTGCCAGCAGCCTAACAGGGACCACCTCCTACGAGCAGTACTTC. This sequence joins TRBV7-9 and TRBJ2-7, with D perhaps matching TRBD1 (6 bases). This CDR3 has 15 amino acids. Germline V CDR1 and CDR2: SEHNR, FQNEAQ (reference sequence). V was clipped by 5 bases and J by 0 bases, with 14 bases between them.

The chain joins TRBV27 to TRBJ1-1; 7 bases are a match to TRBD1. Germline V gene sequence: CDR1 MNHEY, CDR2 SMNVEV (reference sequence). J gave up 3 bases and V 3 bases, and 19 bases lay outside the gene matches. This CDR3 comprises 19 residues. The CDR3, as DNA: TGTGCCAGCAGTTTCCCTTTGAGGGGGCCAGTTGCTGGCGACACTGAAGCTTTCTTT. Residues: CASSFPLRGPVAGDTEAFF.

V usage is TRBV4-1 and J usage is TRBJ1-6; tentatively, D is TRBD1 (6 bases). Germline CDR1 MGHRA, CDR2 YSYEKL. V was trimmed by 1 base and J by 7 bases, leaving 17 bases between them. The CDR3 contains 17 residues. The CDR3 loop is CASSQGPTGRWNSPLHF. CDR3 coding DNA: TGCGCCAGCAGCCAAGGGCCCACAGGGAGATGGAATTCACCCCTCCACTTT.

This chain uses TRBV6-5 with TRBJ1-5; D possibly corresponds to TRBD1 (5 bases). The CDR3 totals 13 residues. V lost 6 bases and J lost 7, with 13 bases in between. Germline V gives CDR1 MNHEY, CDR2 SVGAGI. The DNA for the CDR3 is TGTGCCAGCAGCCGGGACTTCGAACAGCCCCAGCATTTT. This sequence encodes CASSRDFEQPQHF.

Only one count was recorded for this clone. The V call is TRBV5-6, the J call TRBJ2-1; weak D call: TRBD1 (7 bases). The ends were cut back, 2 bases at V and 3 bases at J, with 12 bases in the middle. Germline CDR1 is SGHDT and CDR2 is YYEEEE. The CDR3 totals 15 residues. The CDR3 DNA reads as TGTGCCAGCAGCTTTCGTCAGGGGGGCTACAATGAGCAGTTCTTC. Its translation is CASSFRQGGYNEQFF. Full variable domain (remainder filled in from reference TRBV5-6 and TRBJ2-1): DAGVTQSPTHLIKTRGQQVTLRCSPKSGHDTVSWYQQALGQGPQFIFQYYEEEERQRGNFPDRFSGHQFPNYSSELNVNALLLGDSALYLCASSFRQGGYNEQFFGPGTRLTVL.

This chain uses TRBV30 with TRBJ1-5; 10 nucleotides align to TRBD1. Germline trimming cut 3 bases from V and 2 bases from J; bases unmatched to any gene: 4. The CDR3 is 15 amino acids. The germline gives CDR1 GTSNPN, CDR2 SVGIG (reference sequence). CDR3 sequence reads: CAWSGQGGRNQPQHF. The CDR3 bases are TGTGCCTGGAGCGGACAGGGGGGACGCAATCAGCCCCAGCATTTT.